Presented here are 8 T cell receptor beta chains from one specimen sequenced in a study of blood T cells in healthy people across ages. Together with a sample-barcoded 5' primer, a J-beta primer mix was included in a second PCR lasting roughly 6 to 12 cycles. TCRdb ran MiXCR on the 5' RACE reads and lists one entry per CDR3 protein. The table has 1.5 million to 2 million distinct CDR3 sequences, about two fifths seen once. Input material: blood. These receptors all come from a human donor in good health.

This clonotype was seen a few times. The CDR3 coding sequence is TGTGCCAGCAGCTTAAGGGAGCATCAGCCCCAGCATTTT. Its protein is CASSLREHQPQHF. This rearrangement joins TRBV7-2 to TRBJ1-5; no clear D. This CDR3 has 13 residues. The germline V gene encodes CDR1 SGHTA and CDR2 FQGNSA. Between the trimmed V and J ends, which lost 2 bases and 5 bases, there was a span of 7 bases.

The gene calls are TRBV6-2 or TRBV6-3 and TRBJ2-3; 7 bases map to TRBD2. CDR3 size: 17 residues. The germline gives CDR1 MNHEY, CDR2 SVGEGT. Trimming took 6 bases from V and 5 from J; bases not matched to a gene: 17. Written as DNA, the CDR3 is TGTGCCAGCAGACGAACTGGCCGGCGGGGGTCTGGAGATACGCAGTATTTT. Its translation is CASRRTGRRGSGDTQYF.

This clonotype appeared many times. The rearrangement links TRBV25-1 to TRBJ2-7; 7 nucleotides agree with TRBD1. Losses at the gene ends were 6 bases for V and 2 bases for J; bases not matched to a gene: 10. The CDR3 runs to 15 residues. Germline V gives CDR1 MGHDK, CDR2 SYGVNS. CDR3 bases: TGTGCCAGCAGCCCTACAGGGGACCCCCCCTACGAGCAGTACTTC. It yields the protein CASSPTGDPPYEQYF.

V and J are TRBV7-2 and TRBJ2-3; 13 bases agree with TRBD2. The CDR3 is made up of 19 amino acids. V was pared by 3 bases and J by 5 bases, with 14 bases of the junction left unmatched. In germline, CDR1 is SGHTA, CDR2 FQGNSA. As DNA, the CDR3 is TGTGCCAGCAGCTTTCCGAGTACCGGGACTAGCGGGGATAGAGATACGCAGTATTTT. Protein product: CASSFPSTGTSGDRDTQYF.

The chain combines TRBV20-1 with TRBJ1-5, with 10 bases lining up with TRBD1. CDR1 is DFQATT, CDR2 SNEGSKA, per germline (reference sequence). V was pared by 0 bases and J by 2 bases, with 7 bases of the junction left unmatched. This CDR3 comprises 17 residues. The CDR3 bases are TGCAGTGCTAGAGACGACTCGGACAGGGGGGGCAATCAGCCCCAGCATTTT. Protein sequence: CSARDDSDRGGNQPQHF.

As for this clonotype: At one of its ends the junction is not consistent with the germline gene, which may arise from a read error. V gene TRBV7-2 combines with J gene TRBJ1-3; D call uncertain. Germline assignment: CDR1 SGHTA and CDR2 FQGNSA. This CDR3 is 14 amino acids long. The chain's CDR3 is CASSLARDPNTVYF. DNA for the CDR3: TGTGCCAGCAGCTTAGCGCGCGACCCGAACACCGTATATTTT.

This clonotype was counted between two and nine times. V usage is TRBV20-1 and J usage is TRBJ1-2, with 7 bases identical to TRBD1. This CDR3 is 13 amino acids long. Trimming at V came to 5 bases and at J to 4 bases, leaving 7 bases not matched to a gene. Germline V CDR1 and CDR2: DFQATT, SNEGSKA (reference sequence). CDR3 sequence reads: CSAGQQGTYGYTF. The CDR3 region has the DNA TGCAGTGCTGGCCAACAGGGGACCTATGGCTACACCTTC.

This clonotype was detected a few times. CDR3 residues: CASSQDDSGTGLYGYGYTF. As DNA, the CDR3 is TGTGCCAGCAGCCAAGATGATTCGGGGACAGGGCTATATGGGTATGGCTACACCTTC. The chain employs TRBV4-2 and TRBJ1-2; 9 bases are shared with TRBD1. The germline V gene has CDR1 LGHNA and CDR2 YNFKEQ. The CDR3 length is 19 residues. V lost 0 bases, J lost 5 bases, and 16 bases stayed unmatched.